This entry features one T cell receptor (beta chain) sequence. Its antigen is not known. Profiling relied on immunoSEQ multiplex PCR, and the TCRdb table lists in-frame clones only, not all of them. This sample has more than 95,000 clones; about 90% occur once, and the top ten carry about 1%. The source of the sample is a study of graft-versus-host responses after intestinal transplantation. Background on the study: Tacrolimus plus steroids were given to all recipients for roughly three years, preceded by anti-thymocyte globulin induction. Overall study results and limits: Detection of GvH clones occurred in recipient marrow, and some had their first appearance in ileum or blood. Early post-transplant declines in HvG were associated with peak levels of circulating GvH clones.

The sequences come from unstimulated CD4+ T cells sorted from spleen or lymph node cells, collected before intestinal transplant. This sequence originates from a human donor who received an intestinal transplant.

The CDR3 loop is CASSLRLAVNEQFF. The CDR3 DNA reads TGTGCCAGCAGCTTGAGGCTAGCGGTCAATGAGCAGTTCTTC. The rearrangement uses TRBV5-5 and TRBJ2-1; 7 nucleotides match TRBD2. The CDR3 consists of 14 residues. Germline CDR1 and CDR2: SGHKS and YYEKEE (reference sequence). V shed 1 base, J shed 6 bases, and the junction held 4 bases outside the gene matches.